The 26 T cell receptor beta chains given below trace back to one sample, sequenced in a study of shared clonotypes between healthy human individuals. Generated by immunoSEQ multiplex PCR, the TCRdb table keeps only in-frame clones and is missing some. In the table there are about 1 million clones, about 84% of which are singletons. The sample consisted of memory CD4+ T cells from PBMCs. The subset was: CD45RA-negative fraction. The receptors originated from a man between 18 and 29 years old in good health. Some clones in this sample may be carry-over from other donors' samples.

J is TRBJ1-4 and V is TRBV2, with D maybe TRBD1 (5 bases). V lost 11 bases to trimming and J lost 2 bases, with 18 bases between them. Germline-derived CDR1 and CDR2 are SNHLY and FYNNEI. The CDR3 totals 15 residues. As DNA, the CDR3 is TGTGCCTCCAGCACATCAGGGATGACTAATGAAAAACTGTTTTTT. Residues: CASSTSGMTNEKLFF. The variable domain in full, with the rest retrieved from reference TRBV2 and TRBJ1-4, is EPEVTQTPSHQVTQMGQEVILRCVPISNHLYFYWYRQILGQKVEFLVSFYNNEISEKSEIFDDQFSVERPDGSNFTLKIRSTKLEDSAMYFCASSTSGMTNEKLFFGSGTQLSVL.

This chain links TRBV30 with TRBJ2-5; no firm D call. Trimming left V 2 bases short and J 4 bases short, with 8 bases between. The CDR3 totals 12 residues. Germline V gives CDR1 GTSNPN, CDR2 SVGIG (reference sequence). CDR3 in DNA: TGTGCCTGGAGTAGGGTGGGAGAGACCCAGTACTTC. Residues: CAWSRVGETQYF.

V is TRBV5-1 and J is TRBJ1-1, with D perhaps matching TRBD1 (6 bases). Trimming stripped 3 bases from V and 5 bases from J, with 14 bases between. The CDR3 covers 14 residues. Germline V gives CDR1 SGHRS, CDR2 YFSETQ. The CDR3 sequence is CASSSQGMGTEAFF. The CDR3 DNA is TGCGCCAGCAGCTCGCAGGGGATGGGAACTGAAGCTTTCTTT.

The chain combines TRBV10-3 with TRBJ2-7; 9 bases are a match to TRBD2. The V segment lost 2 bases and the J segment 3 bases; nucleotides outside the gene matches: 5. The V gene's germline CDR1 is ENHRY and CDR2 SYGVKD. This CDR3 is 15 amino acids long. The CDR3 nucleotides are TGTGCCATCAGTGAGGGGCCAGCGGGGGGCTACGAGCAGTACTTC. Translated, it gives CAISEGPAGGYEQYF.

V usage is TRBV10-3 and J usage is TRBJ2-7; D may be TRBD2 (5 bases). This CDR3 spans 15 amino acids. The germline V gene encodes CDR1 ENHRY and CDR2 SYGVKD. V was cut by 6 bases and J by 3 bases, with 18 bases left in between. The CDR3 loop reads CAIRCLAPIGYEQYF. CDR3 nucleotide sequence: TGTGCCATCAGATGTCTAGCCCCCATCGGCTACGAGCAGTACTTC.

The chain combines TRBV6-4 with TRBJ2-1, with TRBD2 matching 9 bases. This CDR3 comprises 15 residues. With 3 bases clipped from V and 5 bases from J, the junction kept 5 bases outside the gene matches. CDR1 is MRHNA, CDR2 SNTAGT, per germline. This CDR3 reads CASSEWGGRDNEQFF. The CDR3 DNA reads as TGTGCCAGCAGTGAGTGGGGCGGGAGGGACAATGAGCAGTTCTTC.

CDR3 DNA sequence: TGTGCCAGCACGGGCAGGGAACATGGCTACACCTTC. Translating it yields CASTGREHGYTF. The chain is built from TRBV6-5 and TRBJ1-2, with D possibly being TRBD1 (5 bases). From germline, CDR1 is MNHEY and CDR2 SVGAGI. V shed 7 bases and J shed 6 bases, with 12 bases lying between them. CDR3 length: 12 amino acids.

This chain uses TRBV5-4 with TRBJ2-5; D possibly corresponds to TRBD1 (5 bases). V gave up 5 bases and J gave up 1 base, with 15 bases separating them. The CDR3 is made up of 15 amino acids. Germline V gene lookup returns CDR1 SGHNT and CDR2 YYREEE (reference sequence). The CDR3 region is CASRDWGRLQETQYF. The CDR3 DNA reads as TGTGCCAGCAGGGATTGGGGCAGACTCCAAGAGACCCAGTACTTC.

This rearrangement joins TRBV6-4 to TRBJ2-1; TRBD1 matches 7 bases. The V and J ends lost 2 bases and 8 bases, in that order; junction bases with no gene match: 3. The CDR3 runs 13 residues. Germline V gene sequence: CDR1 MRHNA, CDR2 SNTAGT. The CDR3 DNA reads TGTGCCAGCAGTGACAGGGGGCTCGATGAGCAGTTCTTC. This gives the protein CASSDRGLDEQFF.

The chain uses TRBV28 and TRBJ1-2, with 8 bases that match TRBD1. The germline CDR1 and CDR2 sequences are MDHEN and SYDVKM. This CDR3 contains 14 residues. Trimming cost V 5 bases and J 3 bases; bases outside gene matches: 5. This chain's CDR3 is CASSRTGRDYGYTF. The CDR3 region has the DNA TGTGCCAGCAGTAGGACAGGGAGGGACTATGGCTACACCTTC.

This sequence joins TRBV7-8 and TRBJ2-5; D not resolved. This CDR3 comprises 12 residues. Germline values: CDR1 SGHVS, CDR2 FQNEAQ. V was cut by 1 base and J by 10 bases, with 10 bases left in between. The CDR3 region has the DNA TGTGCCAGCAGCTTAGTCCTCGAGGACCAGTACTTC. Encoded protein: CASSLVLEDQYF.

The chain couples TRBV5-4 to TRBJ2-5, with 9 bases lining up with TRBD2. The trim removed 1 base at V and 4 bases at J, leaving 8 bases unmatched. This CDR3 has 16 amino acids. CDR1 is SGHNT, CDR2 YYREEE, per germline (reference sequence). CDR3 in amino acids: CASSLSMAGGVETQYF. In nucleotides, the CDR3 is TGTGCCAGCAGCTTGTCTATGGCGGGAGGGGTAGAGACCCAGTACTTC.

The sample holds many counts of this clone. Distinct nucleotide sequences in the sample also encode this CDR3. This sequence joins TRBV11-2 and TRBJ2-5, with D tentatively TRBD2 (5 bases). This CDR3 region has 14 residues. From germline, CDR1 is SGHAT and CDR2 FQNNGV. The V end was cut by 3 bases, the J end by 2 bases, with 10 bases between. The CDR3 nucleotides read TGTGCCAGCAGCTTCCGAGGGAATCAAGAGACCCAGTACTTC. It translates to CASSFRGNQETQYF.

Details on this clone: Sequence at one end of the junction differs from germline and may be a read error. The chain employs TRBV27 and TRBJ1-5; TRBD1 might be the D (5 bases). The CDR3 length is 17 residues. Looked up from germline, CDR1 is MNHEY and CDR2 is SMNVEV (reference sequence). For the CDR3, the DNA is TGTACCAGCAGCTTAGCGACAGTAAAACATAGCAATCAGCCCCAGCATTTT. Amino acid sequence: CTSSLATVKHSNQPQHF.

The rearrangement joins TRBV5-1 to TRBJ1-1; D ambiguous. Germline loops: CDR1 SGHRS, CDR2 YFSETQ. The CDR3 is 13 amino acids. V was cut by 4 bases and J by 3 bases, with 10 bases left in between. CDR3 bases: TGCGCCAGCAGCAGTTCAGGAGACACTGAAGCTTTCTTT. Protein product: CASSSSGDTEAFF.

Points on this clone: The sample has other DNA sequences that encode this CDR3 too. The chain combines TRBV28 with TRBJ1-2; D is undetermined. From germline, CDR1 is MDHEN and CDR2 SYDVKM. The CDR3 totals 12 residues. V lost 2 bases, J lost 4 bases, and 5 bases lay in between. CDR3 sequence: CASSLDGYGYTF. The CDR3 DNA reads TGTGCCAGCAGTTTAGATGGCTATGGCTACACCTTC.

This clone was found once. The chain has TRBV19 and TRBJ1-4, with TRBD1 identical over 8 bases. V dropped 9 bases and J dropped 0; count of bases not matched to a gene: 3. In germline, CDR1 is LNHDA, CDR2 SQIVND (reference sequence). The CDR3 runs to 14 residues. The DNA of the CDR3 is TGTGCCAGCCAGGACAGGGCAACTAATGAAAAACTGTTTTTT. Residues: CASQDRATNEKLFF.

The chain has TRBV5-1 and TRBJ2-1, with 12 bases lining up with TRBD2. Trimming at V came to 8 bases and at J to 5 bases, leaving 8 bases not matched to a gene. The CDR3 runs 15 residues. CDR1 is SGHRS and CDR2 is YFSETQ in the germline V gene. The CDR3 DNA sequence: TGCGCCAGAGATTTGACTAGCGGGAGACACAATGAGCAGTTCTTC. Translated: CARDLTSGRHNEQFF.

The CDR3 coding sequence is TGTGCCAGCAGCCAAGATGGGGACAGTGCCAACTCTGGGGCCAACGTCCTGACTTTC. Its translation: CASSQDGDSANSGANVLTF. This chain uses TRBV4-2 with TRBJ2-6; 7 bases match TRBD1. The CDR3 is 19 amino acids. J gave up 0 bases and V 0 bases, and 8 bases lay outside the gene matches. In germline, CDR1 is LGHNA, CDR2 YNFKEQ.

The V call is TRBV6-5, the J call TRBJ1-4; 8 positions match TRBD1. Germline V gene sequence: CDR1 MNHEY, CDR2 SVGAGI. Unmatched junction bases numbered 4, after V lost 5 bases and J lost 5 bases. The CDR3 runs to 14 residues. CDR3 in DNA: TGTGCCAGCAGTAGGACAGGGTTGAATGAAAAACTGTTTTTT. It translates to CASSRTGLNEKLFF.

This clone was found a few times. DNA of the CDR3: TGCAGCGTTAAACGGACAGCGATGAACACTGAAGCTTTCTTT. Its translation: CSVKRTAMNTEAFF. The V and J genes are TRBV29-1 and TRBJ1-1, with D perhaps matching TRBD1 (6 bases). The V gene lost 5 bases and the J gene lost 0 bases, with 13 bases spanning the gap. This CDR3 comprises 14 residues. Per germline, CDR1 SQVTM and CDR2 ANQGSEA.

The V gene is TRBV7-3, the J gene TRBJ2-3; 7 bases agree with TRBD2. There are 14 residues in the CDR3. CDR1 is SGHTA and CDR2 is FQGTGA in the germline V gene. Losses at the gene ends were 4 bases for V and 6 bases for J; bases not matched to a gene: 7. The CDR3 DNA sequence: TGTGCCAGCAGCTCTTCTAGCGGACCGGATACGCAGTATTTT. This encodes CASSSSSGPDTQYF.

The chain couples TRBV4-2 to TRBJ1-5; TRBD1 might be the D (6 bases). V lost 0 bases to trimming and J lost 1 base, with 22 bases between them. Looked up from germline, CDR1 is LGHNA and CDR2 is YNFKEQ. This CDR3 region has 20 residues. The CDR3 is CASSQEFRTVYEVSNQPQHF. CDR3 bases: TGTGCCAGCAGCCAAGAGTTTAGGACAGTCTATGAGGTGAGCAATCAGCCCCAGCATTTT.

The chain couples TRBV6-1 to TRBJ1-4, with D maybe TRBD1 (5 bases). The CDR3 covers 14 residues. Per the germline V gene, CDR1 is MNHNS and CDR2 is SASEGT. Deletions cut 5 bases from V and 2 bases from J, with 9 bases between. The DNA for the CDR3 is TGTGCCAGCAGTCTGGGGGTCACTAATGAAAAACTGTTTTTT. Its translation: CASSLGVTNEKLFF.

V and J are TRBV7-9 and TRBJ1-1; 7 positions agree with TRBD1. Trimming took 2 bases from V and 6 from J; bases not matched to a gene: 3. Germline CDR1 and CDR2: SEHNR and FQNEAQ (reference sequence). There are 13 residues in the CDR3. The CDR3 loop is CASSLSGTAEAFF. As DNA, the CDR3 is TGTGCCAGCAGCTTATCGGGGACAGCTGAAGCTTTCTTT.

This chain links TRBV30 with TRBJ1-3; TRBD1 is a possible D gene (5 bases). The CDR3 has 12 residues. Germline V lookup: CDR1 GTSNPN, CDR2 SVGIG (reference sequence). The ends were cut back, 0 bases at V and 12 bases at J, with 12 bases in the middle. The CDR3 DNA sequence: TGTGCCTGGAGTGTGGCGGGACCCCTCATATATTTT. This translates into CAWSVAGPLIYF.